This is a list of T cell receptor beta chains from one sample in a study of blood T cell repertoires in COVID-19. Measured with immunoSEQ multiplex PCR; TCRdb has only the in-frame clones, and not every one. Of around 300,000 clones listed, about nine tenths were seen once; the top ten hold about 1.8%. Sequencing was carried out using PBMCs or T cells enriched from blood (not recorded which). Receptors were obtained from a woman aged 35 to 49 who had recovered from COVID-19. Both conserved end residues are part of each CDR3. The D gene is left open where the match is weak. Not every row has a clone size; where given, it reads once, few, many or a size class.

>TRBV11-1|15|-|TRBJ2-3|-
CASSLHRRGTDTQYF
TGTGCCAGCAGCTTACACAGGAGAGGCACAGATACGCAGTATTTT
>TRBV30|13|-|TRBJ1-5|-
CAWSTGPNQPQHF
TGTGCCTGGAGTACAGGGCCCAATCAGCCCCAGCATTTT
>TRBV5-6|12|once|TRBJ1-1|TRBD1
CASSRQGYGTFF
TGTGCCAGCAGCAGACAGGGTTATGGTACTTTCTTT
>TRBV10-2|13|-|TRBJ2-3|-
CASSESLGAAQYF
TGCGCCAGCAGTGAGTCGCTGGGGGCTGCGCAGTATTTT
>TRBV7-8|15|-|TRBJ1-2|TRBD1
CASSNNRGANYGSTF
TGTGCCAGCAGCAACAACAGGGGGGCCAACTATGGCTCCACCTTC
>TRBV11-2|15|-|TRBJ2-1|TRBD2
CASSLERGGAHEQFF
TGTGCCAGCAGCTTAGAGCGCGGGGGGGCTCATGAGCAGTTCTTC
>TRBV7-8|14|-|TRBJ2-2|-
CASSLQRSTGELFF
TGTGCCAGCAGCTTACAGCGGTCCACCGGGGAGCTGTTTTTT
>TRBV4-2|15|-|TRBJ1-2|TRBD1
CASSQDWQGALGYTF
TGTGCCAGCAGCCAAGATTGGCAGGGGGCGCTTGGCTACACCTTC
>TRBV5-1|16|-|TRBJ1-5|TRBD1
CASSPDRLGSNQPQHF
TGCGCCAGCAGCCCGGACAGGTTGGGTAGCAATCAGCCCCAGCATTTT
>TRBV27|13|-|TRBJ2-5|-
CASSLQTQETQYF
TGTGCCAGCAGTTTACAGACACAAGAGACCCAGTACTTC
>TRBV7-9|15|-|TRBJ1-4|TRBD1
CASSLPQGLSEKLFF
TGTGCCAGCAGCCTCCCACAGGGGCTGAGTGAAAAACTGTTTTTT
>TRBV5-5|15|-|TRBJ1-2|TRBD1
CASSLDPGGNYGYTF
TGTGCCAGCAGCTTGGATCCAGGGGGTAACTATGGCTACACCTTC
>TRBV10-3|15|few|TRBJ1-1|-
CAARPGGRSNTEAFF
TGTGCCGCAAGACCCGGGGGGAGGTCGAACACTGAAGCTTTCTTT
>TRBV25-1|16|-|TRBJ2-3|-
CASSPRGTLGTDTQYF
TGTGCCAGCAGTCCTAGGGGGACCCTAGGCACAGATACGCAGTATTTT
>TRBV5-5|12|-|TRBJ1-2|TRBD1
CASSWDRSGYTF
TGTGCCAGCAGTTGGGACAGAAGTGGCTACACCTTC
>TRBV19|16|-|TRBJ2-4|-
CASRQFGQQAKNIQYF
TGTGCCAGTAGGCAGTTTGGACAACAAGCCAAAAACATTCAGTACTTC
>TRBV24-1|16|-|TRBJ2-1|TRBD2
CATSDPGLAGGSEQFF
TGTGCCACCAGTGACCCTGGACTAGCGGGGGGGAGTGAGCAGTTCTTC
>TRBV7-3|13|-|TRBJ1-5|-
CASSLGANQPQHF
TGTGCCAGCAGCTTAGGGGCCAATCAGCCCCAGCATTTT
>TRBV5-1|16|-|TRBJ1-1|TRBD1
CASSLDGPTGTTEAFF
TGCGCCAGCAGCTTGGATGGCCCGACAGGGACCACTGAAGCTTTCTTT
>TRBV7-8|14|-|TRBJ1-1|-
CASSHRETNTEAFF
TGTGCCAGCAGCCACAGAGAAACGAACACTGAAGCTTTCTTT
>TRBV5-4|12|few|TRBJ2-3|-
CASSSYRDTQYF
TGTGCCAGCAGCTCGTATCGAGATACGCAGTATTTT
>TRBV6-5|14|-|TRBJ2-2|-
CASSLTGNTGELFF
TGTGCCAGCAGTCTGACAGGGAACACCGGGGAGCTGTTTTTT
>TRBV7-2|13|once|TRBJ1-1|-
CASSLGAGPTAFF
TGTGCCAGCAGCTTAGGGGCAGGGCCTACGGCTTTCTTT
>TRBV12-3/TRBV12-4|13|-|TRBJ2-1|TRBD2
CASMGSGGREQFF
TGTGCCAGCATGGGGAGCGGGGGGCGTGAGCAGTTCTTC
>TRBV27|16|-|TRBJ2-6|-
CASTQYSSSGANVLTF
TGTGCCAGCACCCAATACAGCAGCTCTGGGGCCAACGTCCTGACTTTC
>TRBV3-1/TRBV3-2|17|-|TRBJ1-1|-
CASSQDVRGGGNTEAFF
TGTGCCAGCAGCCAAGATGTACGGGGAGGAGGGAACACTGAAGCTTTCTTT
>TRBV2|15|-|TRBJ1-5|-
CASSLRDMGNQPQHF
TGTGCCAGCAGCCTCCGGGATATGGGGAATCAGCCCCAGCATTTT
>TRBV6-5|15|-|TRBJ1-1|TRBD1
CASSYDRGGNTEAFF
TGTGCCAGCAGTTACGACAGGGGCGGGAACACTGAAGCTTTCTTT
>TRBV2|11|-|TRBJ1-1|-
CASSEVSKAFF
TGTGCCAGCAGTGAGGTCTCTAAAGCTTTCTTT
>TRBV10-1|13|-|TRBJ1-2|TRBD1
CASSRDSNYGYTF
TGCGCCAGCAGTCGGGACAGTAACTATGGCTACACCTTC
>TRBV5-1|14|-|TRBJ2-7|-
CASSLGGLTYEQYF
TGCGCCAGCAGCTTGGGCGGGTTGACCTACGAGCAGTACTTC
>TRBV18|16|-|TRBJ1-1|TRBD1
CASSPRTGASNTEAFF
TGTGCCAGCTCACCACGGACAGGGGCCTCGAACACTGAAGCTTTCTTT
>TRBV5-6|16|-|TRBJ1-2|-
CASSFRGGGYNYGYTF
TGTGCCAGCAGCTTTCGGGGAGGAGGTTACAACTATGGCTACACCTTC
>TRBV29-1|12|-|TRBJ2-7|TRBD1
CSARDRGYEQYF
TGCAGCGCACGGGACAGGGGCTACGAGCAGTACTTC
>TRBV6-2/TRBV6-3|17|-|TRBJ2-1|TRBD2
CASSSISGSPSYNEQFF
TGTGCCAGCAGTTCTATTAGCGGGAGTCCATCCTACAATGAGCAGTTCTTC
>TRBV11-2|13|once|TRBJ1-5|-
CASSFTNNQPQHF
TGTGCCAGCAGCTTCACAAACAATCAGCCCCAGCATTTT
>TRBV7-2|15|once|TRBJ2-5|-
CASSLGVTQQETQYF
TGTGCCAGCAGCTTAGGGGTGACTCAACAAGAGACCCAGTACTTC
>TRBV9|13|-|TRBJ2-3|TRBD2
CAGASGPTDTQYF
TGTGCCGGCGCTAGCGGCCCCACAGATACGCAGTATTTT
>TRBV7-3|13|-|TRBJ2-7|TRBD1
CASSLSGQTEQYF
TGTGCCAGCAGCTTATCGGGACAGACCGAGCAGTACTTC
>TRBV5-1|13|-|TRBJ2-1|TRBD1
CASSLGQGDEQFF
TGCGCCAGCAGCTTAGGACAGGGGGATGAGCAGTTCTTC
>TRBV6-5|15|-|TRBJ1-1|TRBD1
CASKPQGASNTEAFF
TGTGCCAGCAAACCACAGGGGGCTTCGAACACTGAAGCTTTCTTT
>TRBV12-3/TRBV12-4|13|-|TRBJ1-2|TRBD1
CASSPGTVYGYTF
TGTGCCAGCAGTCCTGGGACAGTCTATGGCTACACCTTC
>TRBV6-5|14|-|TRBJ1-1|TRBD1
CASSSTGGGTEAFF
TGTGCCAGCAGTTCCACAGGGGGGGGGACTGAAGCTTTCTTT
>TRBV19|16|once|TRBJ2-2|TRBD1
CASRPGQGANTGELFF
TGTGCCAGTAGACCGGGACAGGGGGCGAACACCGGGGAGCTGTTTTTT
>TRBV10-3|13|-|TRBJ1-1|-
CAISDKTAPGAFF
TGTGCCATCAGTGATAAGACAGCGCCTGGAGCTTTCTTT